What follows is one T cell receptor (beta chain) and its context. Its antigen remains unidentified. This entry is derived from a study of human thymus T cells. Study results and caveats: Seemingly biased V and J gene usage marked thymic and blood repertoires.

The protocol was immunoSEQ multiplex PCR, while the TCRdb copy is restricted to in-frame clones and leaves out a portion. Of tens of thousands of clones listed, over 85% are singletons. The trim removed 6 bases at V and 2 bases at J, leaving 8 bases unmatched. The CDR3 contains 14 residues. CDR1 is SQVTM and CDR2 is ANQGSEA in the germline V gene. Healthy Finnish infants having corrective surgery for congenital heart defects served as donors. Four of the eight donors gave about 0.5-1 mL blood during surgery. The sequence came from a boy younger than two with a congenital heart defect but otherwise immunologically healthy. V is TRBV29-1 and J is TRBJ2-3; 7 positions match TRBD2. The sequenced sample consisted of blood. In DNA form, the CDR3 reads TGCAGCGTACTTTTAGCGGGTATCACAGATACGCAGTATTTT. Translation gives CSVLLAGITDTQYF.